This T cell receptor beta chain was observed in a study of cytomegalovirus exposure and HLA in healthy donors. Study as a whole: According to later analysis, the same platform produced the 120 or so validation and 600 to 800 first-cohort repertoires.

Generated by immunoSEQ multiplex PCR, the TCRdb table keeps only in-frame clones and is missing some. Of 110,000 to 150,000 clones in the sample, 85% to 95% were seen once. V shed 5 bases, J shed 6 bases, and the junction held 6 bases outside the gene matches. This CDR3 is 15 amino acids long. Germline-derived CDR1 and CDR2 are MNHEY and SMNVEV (reference sequence). The sample was PBMCs. The TCR comes from a man aged 18-30 years in good health and CMV-seropositive. This chain connects TRBV27 to TRBJ2-1, with 11 bases matching TRBD1. The CDR3 is CASSTRDRGGNEQFF. The CDR3 region has the DNA TGTGCCAGCAGTACGCGGGACAGGGGGGGCAATGAGCAGTTCTTC.